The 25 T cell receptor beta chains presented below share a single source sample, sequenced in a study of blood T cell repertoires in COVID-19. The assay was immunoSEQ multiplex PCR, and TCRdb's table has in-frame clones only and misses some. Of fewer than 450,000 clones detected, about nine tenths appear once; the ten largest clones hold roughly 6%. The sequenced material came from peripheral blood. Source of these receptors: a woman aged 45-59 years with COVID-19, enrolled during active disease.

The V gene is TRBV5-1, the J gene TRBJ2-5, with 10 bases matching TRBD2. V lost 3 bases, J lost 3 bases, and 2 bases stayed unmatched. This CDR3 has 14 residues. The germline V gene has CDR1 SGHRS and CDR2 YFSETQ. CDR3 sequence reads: CASSSGLAEETQYF. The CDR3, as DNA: TGCGCCAGCAGCTCTGGACTAGCGGAAGAGACCCAGTACTTC.

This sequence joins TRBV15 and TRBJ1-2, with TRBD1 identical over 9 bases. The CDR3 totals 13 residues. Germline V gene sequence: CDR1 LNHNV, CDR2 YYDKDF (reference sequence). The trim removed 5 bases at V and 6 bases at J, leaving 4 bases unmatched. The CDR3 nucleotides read TGTGCCACCAGCCCGGACAGGGGTAATGGCTACACCTTC. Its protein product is CATSPDRGNGYTF. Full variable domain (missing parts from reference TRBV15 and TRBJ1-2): DAMVIQNPRYQVTQFGKPVTLSCSQTLNHNVMYWYQQKSSQAPKLLFHYYDKDFNNEADTPDNFQSRRPNTSFCFLDIRSPGLGDTAMYLCATSPDRGNGYTFGSGTRLTVV.

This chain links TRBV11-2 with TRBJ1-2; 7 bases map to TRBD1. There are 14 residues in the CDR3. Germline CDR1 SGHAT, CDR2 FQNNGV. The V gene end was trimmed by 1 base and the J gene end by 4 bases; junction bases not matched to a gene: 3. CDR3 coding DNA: TGTGCCAGCAGCTTAGTAGACAGGGCCTATGGCTACACCTTC. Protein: CASSLVDRAYGYTF.

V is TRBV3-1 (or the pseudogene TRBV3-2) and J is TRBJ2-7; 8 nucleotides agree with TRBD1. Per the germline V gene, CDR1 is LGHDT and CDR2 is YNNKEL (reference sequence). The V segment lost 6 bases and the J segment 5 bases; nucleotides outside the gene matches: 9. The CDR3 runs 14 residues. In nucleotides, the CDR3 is TGTGCCAGCAGTCCTCTGGACAGGGTTCACGAGCAGTACTTC. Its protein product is CASSPLDRVHEQYF.

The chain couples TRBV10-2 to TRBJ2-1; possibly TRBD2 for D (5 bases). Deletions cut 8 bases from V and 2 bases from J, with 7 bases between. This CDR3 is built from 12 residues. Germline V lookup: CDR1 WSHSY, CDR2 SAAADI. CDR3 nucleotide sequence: TGCGCCAGCCGGGAACCCTACAATGAGCAGTTCTTC. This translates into CASREPYNEQFF.

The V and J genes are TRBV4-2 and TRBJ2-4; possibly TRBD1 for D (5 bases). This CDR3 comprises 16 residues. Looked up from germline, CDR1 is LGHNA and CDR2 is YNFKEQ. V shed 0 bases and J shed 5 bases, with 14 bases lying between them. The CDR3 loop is CASSQDLSAGQNIQYF. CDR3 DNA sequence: TGTGCCAGCAGCCAAGATTTATCGGCAGGGCAAAACATTCAGTACTTC.

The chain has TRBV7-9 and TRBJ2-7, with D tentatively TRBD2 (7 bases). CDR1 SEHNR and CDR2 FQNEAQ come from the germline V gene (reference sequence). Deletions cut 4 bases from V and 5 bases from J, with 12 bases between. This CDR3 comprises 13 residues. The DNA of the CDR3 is TGTGCCAGCAGCTGGGGGGGGCCAGACGAGCAGTACTTC. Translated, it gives CASSWGGPDEQYF.

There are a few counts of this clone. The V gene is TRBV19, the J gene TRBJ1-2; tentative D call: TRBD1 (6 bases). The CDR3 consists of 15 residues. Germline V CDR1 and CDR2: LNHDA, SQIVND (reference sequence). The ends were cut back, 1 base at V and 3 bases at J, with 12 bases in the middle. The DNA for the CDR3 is TGTGCCAGTAGTATAGGGGCAGGGGCAGACTATGGCTACACCTTC. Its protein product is CASSIGAGADYGYTF.

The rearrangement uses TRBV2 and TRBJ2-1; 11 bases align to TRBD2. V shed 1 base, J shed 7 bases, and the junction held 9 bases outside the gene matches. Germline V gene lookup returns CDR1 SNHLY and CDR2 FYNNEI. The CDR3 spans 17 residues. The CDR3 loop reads CASSEGPTSGRGNEQFF. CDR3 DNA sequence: TGTGCCAGCAGTGAAGGGCCTACTAGCGGGAGAGGAAATGAGCAGTTCTTC.

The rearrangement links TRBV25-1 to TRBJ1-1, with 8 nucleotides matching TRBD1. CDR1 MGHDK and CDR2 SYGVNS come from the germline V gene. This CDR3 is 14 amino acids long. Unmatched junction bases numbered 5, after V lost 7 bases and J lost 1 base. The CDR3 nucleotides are TGTGCCAGCACCGGGACAGGATGGAACACTGAAGCTTTCTTT. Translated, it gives CASTGTGWNTEAFF. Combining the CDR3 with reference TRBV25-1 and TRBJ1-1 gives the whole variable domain EADIYQTPRYLVIGTGKKITLECSQTMGHDKMYWYQQDPGMELHLIHYSYGVNSTEKGDLSSESTVSRIRTEHFPLTLESARPSHTSQYLCASTGTGWNTEAFFGQGTRLTVV.

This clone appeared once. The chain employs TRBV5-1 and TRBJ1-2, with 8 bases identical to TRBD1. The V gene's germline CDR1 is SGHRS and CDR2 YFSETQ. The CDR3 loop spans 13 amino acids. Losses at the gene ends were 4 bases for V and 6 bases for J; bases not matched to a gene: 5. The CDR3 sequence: CASSKTGDHGYTF. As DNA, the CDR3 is TGCGCCAGCAGCAAGACAGGGGATCATGGCTACACCTTC.

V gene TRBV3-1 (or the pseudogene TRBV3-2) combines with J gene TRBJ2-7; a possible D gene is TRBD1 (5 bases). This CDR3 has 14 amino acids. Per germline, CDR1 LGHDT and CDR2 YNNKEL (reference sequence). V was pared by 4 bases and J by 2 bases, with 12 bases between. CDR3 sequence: CASSLLADTYEQYF. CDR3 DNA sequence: TGTGCCAGCAGCCTTCTTGCGGACACCTACGAGCAGTACTTC.

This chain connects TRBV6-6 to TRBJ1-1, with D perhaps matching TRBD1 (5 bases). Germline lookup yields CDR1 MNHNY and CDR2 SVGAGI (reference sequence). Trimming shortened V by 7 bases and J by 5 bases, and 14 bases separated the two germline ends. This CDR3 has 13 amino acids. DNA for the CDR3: TGTGCCAGCAAATTACCAAGGGGAACTGAAGCTTTCTTT. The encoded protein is CASKLPRGTEAFF.

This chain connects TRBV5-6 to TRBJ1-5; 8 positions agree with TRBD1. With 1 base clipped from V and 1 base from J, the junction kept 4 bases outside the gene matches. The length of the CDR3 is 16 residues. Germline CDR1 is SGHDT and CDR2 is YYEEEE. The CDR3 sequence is CASSLRGTGSNQPQHF. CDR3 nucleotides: TGTGCCAGCAGCTTGAGGGGGACAGGAAGCAATCAGCCCCAGCATTTT.

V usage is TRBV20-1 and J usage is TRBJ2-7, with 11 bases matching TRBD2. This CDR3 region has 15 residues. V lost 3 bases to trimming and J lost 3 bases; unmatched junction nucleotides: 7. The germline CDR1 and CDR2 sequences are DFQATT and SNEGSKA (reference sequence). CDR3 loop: CSASGRLAGNYEQYF. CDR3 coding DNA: TGCAGTGCTAGTGGGAGACTAGCGGGAAACTACGAGCAGTACTTC.

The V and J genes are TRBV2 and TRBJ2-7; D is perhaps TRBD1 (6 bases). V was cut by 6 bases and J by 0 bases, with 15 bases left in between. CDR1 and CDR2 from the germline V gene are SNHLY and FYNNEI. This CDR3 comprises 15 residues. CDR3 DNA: TGTGCCAGCAGGTGGAACAGGGAACCCTCCTACGAGCAGTACTTC. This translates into CASRWNREPSYEQYF.

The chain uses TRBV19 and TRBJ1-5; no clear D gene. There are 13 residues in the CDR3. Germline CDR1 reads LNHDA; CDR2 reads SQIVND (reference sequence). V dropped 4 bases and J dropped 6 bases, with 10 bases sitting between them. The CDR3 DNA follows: TGTGCCAGTAGTAGGCGGGATGGTCAGCCCCAGCATTTT. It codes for CASSRRDGQPQHF.

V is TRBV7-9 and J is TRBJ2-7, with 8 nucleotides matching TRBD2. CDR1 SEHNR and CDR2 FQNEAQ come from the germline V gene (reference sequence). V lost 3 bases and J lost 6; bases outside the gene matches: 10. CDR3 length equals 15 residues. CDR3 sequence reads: CASSFPGGQLPEQYF. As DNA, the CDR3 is TGTGCCAGCAGCTTCCCGGGAGGGCAACTACCCGAGCAGTACTTC.

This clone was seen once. CDR3 nucleotide sequence: TGCGCCAGCAGCCACAGGGGTTTCGAGACCCAGTACTTC. It encodes CASSHRGFETQYF. The genes are TRBV4-3 and TRBJ2-5, with D perhaps matching TRBD1 (6 bases). CDR3 length equals 13 residues. Germline CDR1 and CDR2: LGHNA and YSLEER. Trimming cost V 3 bases and J 5 bases, with 10 bases left between them.

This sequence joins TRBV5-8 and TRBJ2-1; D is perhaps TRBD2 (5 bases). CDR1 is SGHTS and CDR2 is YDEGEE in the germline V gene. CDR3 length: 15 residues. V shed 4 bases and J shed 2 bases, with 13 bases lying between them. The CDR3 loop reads CASSVTRPTYNEQFF. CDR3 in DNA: TGTGCCAGCAGCGTTACTAGGCCGACCTACAATGAGCAGTTCTTC.

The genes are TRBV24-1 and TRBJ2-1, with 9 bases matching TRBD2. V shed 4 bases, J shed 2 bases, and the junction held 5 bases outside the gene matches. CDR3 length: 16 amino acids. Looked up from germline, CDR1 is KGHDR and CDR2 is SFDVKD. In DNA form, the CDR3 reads TGTGCCACCAGTGACCTTATAGCGGGAGCCTACAATGAGCAGTTCTTC. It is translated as CATSDLIAGAYNEQFF.

The CDR3 sequence is CSASIGQGNEKLFF. The DNA of the CDR3 is TGCAGTGCTAGTATCGGACAGGGGAATGAAAAACTGTTTTTT. This chain links TRBV20-1 with TRBJ1-4; 9 nucleotides match TRBD1. Losses at the gene ends were 3 bases for V and 5 bases for J; bases not matched to a gene: 4. CDR3 length: 14 residues. The germline CDR1 and CDR2 sequences are DFQATT and SNEGSKA (reference sequence).

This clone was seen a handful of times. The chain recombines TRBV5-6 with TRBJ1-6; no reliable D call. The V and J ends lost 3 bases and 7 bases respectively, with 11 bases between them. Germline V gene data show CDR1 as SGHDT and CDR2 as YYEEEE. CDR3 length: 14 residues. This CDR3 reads CASSSGRQNSPLHF. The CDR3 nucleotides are TGTGCCAGCAGCTCCGGCAGGCAAAATTCACCCCTCCACTTT.

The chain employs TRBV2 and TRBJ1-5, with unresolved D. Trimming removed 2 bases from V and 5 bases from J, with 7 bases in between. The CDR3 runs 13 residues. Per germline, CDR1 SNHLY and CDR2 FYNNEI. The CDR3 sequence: CASSEWSDQPQHF. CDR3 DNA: TGTGCCAGCAGTGAATGGTCAGATCAGCCCCAGCATTTT.

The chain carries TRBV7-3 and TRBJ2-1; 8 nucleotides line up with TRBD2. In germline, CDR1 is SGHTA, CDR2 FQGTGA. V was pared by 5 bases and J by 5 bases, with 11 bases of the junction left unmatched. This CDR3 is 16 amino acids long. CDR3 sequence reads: CASSPGAGGPNNEQFF. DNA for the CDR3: TGTGCCAGCAGCCCGGGGGCGGGAGGCCCCAACAATGAGCAGTTCTTC. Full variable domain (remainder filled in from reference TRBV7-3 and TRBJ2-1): GAGVSQTPSNKVTEKGKYVELRCDPISGHTALYWYRQSLGQGPEFLIYFQGTGAADDSGLPNDRFFAVRPEGSVSTLKIQRTERGDSAVYLCASSPGAGGPNNEQFFGPGTRLTVL.